This entry is about one TCR beta chain. The trim removed 5 bases at V and 2 bases at J, leaving 5 bases unmatched. The CDR3 runs 14 residues. Per germline, CDR1 LNHDA and CDR2 SQIVND (reference sequence). The data originate from a study of technical replicates of blood from a handful of donors. Here immunoSEQ multiplex PCR was the method, and the copy in TCRdb shows in-frame clones only, minus some. The sample shows approximately 94,000 clones, 96% of them seen only once. The sequencing sample was made of T cells isolated from PBMCs. The J gene is TRBJ2-7, the V gene TRBV19; 8 nucleotides align to TRBD2. The sequence came from a human donor in good health. This chain's CDR3 is CASSEVAGPYEQYF. CDR3 nucleotides: TGTGCCAGTAGTGAGGTAGCGGGACCCTACGAGCAGTACTTC.